The sequence of this T cell receptor beta chain was determined in a study of shared clonotypes between healthy human individuals. In the study overall: Donors had three CD4 naive, three CD4 memory, two CD8 naive and one CD8 memory plate apiece. Broader study findings: The sole specimen, blood, was sampled, and tissue repertoires likely differ.

This clone came up a few times. What it binds is not known. Germline V gene sequence: CDR1 GTSNPN, CDR2 SVGIG (reference sequence). The CDR3 covers 12 residues. The germline V and J ends were trimmed by 1 base and 5 bases, with 8 bases remaining between them. From CD4+ cells came CD45RA+ naive and CD45RA-negative memory subsets. For each subset, genomic DNA was distributed in equal portions over several immunoSEQ plates. Sequencing was performed with immunoSEQ multiplex PCR; in TCRdb, only in-frame clones are kept and a portion is missing. The data hold 2 million to 2.5 million clones, with over 85% observed a single time.

The sequencing sample was made of naive CD4+ T cells from PBMCs. Subset here: CD45RA+ positively selected. This chain uses TRBV30 with TRBJ1-1; D is unclear. The origin of this receptor is a man younger than 35 in good health. Some clones in this sample may be carry-over from other donors' samples. CDR3 in amino acids: CAWSGGQTEAFF. CDR3 bases: TGTGCCTGGAGTGGTGGTCAAACTGAAGCTTTCTTT.